This TCR beta chain stems from a study of T cells in Graves' hyperthyroidism and ophthalmopathy. Study in general: Initial diagnosis, before any treatment, was when peripheral blood was collected.

The CDR3 runs 15 residues. The V gene's germline CDR1 is MNHGY and CDR2 SAAAGT. Lactation, pregnancy, other autoimmune disease or uncontrolled infection led to exclusion of patients. Used for diagnoses were clinical symptoms, serum thyroxine and TRAb, thyroid ultrasound and orbital computed tomography. This clonotype appeared once. The junction shows a germline mismatch at one end, possibly a read error. The investigators amplified TCR beta CDR3 regions from RNA transcripts. First-round RT-PCR with HTBI primers amplified the TCR CDR3 region. TCRdb ran MiXCR on the multiplex PCR reads and lists one entry per CDR3 protein. The data show some 490,000 distinct CDR3 sequences, with 15% to 20% seen just once and about 29% held by the top ten.

Sample: blood. This sequence originates from a woman under 40 with Graves' ophthalmopathy. The chain uses TRBV6-8 and TRBJ1-1, with a weak D call TRBD1 (6 bases). The CDR3 region is CVSSHEQGWGTEAFF. The CDR3 DNA reads TGTGTCAGCAGTCACGAACAGGGCTGGGGCACTGAAGCTTTCTTT.